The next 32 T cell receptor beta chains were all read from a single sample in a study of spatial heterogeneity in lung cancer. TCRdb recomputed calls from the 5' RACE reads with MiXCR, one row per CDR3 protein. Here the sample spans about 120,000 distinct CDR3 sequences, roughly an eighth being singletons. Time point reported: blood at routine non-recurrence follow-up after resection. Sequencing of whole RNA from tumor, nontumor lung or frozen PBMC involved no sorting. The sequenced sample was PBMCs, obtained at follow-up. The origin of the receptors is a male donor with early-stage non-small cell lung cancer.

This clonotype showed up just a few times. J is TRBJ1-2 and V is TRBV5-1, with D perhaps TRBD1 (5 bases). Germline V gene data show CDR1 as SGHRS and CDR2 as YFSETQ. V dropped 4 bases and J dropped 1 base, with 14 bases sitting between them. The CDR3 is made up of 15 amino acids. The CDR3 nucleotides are TGCGCCAGCAGCCCTGACCCCCAGGGTAACTATGGCTACACCTTC. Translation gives CASSPDPQGNYGYTF.

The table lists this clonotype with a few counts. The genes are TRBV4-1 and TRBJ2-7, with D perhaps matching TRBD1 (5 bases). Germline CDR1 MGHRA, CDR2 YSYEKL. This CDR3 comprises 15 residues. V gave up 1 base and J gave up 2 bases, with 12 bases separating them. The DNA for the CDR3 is TGCGCCAGCAGCCAAGGGACAAGGGATACCTACGAGCAGTACTTC. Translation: CASSQGTRDTYEQYF.

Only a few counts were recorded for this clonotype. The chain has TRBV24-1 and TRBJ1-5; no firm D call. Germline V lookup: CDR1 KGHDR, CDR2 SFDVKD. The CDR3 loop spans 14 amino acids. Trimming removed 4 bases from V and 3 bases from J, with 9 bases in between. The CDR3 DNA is TGTGCCACCAGTGACCTCTCTACCAATCAGCCCCAGCATTTT. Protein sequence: CATSDLSTNQPQHF.

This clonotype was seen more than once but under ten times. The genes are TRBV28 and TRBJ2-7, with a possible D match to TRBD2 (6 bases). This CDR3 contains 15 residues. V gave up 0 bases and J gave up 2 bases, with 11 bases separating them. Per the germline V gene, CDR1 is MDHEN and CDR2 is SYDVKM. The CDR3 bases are TGTGCCAGCAGTTTATGGTCGGGGGATCCCTACGAGCAGTACTTC. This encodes CASSLWSGDPYEQYF.

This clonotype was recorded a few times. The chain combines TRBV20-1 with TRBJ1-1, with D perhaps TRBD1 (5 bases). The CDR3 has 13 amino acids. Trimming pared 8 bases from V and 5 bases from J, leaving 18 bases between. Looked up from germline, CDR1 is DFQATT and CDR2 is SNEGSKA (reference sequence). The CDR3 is CSPNLGGGTEAFF. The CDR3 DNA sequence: TGCAGTCCGAACCTTGGGGGGGGGACTGAAGCTTTCTTT.

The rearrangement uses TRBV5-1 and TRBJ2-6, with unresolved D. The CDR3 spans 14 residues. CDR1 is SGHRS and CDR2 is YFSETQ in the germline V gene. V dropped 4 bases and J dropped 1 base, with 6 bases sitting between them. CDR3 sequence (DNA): TGCGCCAGCAGCCCAATTTCTGGGGCCAACGTCCTGACTTTC. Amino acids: CASSPISGANVLTF. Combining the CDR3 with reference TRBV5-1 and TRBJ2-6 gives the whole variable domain KAGVTQTPRYLIKTRGQQVTLSCSPISGHRSVSWYQQTPGQGLQFLFEYFSETQRNKGNFPGRFSGRQFSNSRSEMNVSTLELGDSALYLCASSPISGANVLTFGAGSRLTVL.

The CDR3 sequence is CAIIQGDTQYF. In DNA form, the CDR3 reads TGTGCCATAATTCAAGGAGATACGCAGTATTTT. The chain employs TRBV2 and TRBJ2-3; D unresolved. Trimming left V 10 bases short and J 5 bases short, with 10 bases between. The germline CDR1 and CDR2 sequences are SNHLY and FYNNEI. The CDR3 length is 11 residues. The full variable domain, in which reference TRBV2 and TRBJ2-3 provide the parts outside the CDR3, is EPEVTQTPSHQVTQMGQEVILRCVPISNHLYFYWYRQILGQKVEFLVSFYNNEISEKSEIFDDQFSVERPDGSNFTLKIRSTKLEDSAMYFCAIIQGDTQYFGPGTRLTVL.

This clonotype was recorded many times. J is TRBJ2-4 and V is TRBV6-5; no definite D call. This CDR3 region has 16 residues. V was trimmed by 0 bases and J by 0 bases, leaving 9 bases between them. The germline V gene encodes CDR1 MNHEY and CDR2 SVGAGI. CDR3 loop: CASSYSNSIAKNIQYF. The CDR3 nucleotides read TGTGCCAGCAGTTACTCGAACAGCATAGCCAAAAACATTCAGTACTTC.

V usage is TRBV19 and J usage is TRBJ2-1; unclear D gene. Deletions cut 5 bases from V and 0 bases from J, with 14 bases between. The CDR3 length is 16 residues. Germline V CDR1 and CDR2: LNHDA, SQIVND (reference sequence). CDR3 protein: CASSPRRYSSYNEQFF. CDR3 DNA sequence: TGTGCCAGTAGTCCCCGGCGATATAGCTCCTACAATGAGCAGTTCTTC.

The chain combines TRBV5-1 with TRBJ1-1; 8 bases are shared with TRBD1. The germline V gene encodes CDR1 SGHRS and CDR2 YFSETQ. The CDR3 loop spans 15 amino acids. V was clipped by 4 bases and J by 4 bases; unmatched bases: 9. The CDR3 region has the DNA TGCGCCAGCAGCCAAGGACAGGGCTATGGCACTGAAGCTTTCTTT. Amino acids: CASSQGQGYGTEAFF.

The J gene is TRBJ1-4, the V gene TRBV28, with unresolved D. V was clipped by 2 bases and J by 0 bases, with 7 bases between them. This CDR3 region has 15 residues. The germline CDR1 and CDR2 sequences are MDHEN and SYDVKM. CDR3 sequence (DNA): TGTGCCAGCAGTTTAGTCGGGTCAACTAATGAAAAACTGTTTTTT. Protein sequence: CASSLVGSTNEKLFF.

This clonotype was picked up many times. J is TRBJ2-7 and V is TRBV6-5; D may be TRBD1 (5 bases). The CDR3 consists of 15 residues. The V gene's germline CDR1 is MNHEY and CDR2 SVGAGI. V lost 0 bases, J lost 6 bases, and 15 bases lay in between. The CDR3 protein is CASSYSFQGKVEQYF. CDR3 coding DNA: TGTGCCAGCAGTTACTCCTTCCAGGGTAAAGTCGAGCAGTACTTC.

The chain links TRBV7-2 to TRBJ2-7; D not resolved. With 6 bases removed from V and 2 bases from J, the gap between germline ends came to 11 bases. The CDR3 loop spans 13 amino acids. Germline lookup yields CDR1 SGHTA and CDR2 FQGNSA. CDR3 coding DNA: TGTGCCAGCAGATCAGGACCCACCTACGAGCAGTACTTC. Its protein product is CASRSGPTYEQYF.

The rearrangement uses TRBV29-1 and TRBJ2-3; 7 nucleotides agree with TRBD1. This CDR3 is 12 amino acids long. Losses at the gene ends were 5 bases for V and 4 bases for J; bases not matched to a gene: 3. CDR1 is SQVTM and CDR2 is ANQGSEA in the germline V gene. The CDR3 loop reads CSVRQGADTQYF. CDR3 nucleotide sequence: TGCAGCGTTCGACAGGGTGCAGATACGCAGTATTTT.

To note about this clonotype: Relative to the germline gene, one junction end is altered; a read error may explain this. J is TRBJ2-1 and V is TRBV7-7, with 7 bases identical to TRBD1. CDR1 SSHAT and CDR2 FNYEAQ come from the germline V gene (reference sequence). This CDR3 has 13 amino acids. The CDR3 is CASSSDRISEQFF. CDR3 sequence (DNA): TGTGCTAGCAGCTCGGACAGGATATCTGAGCAGTTCTTC.

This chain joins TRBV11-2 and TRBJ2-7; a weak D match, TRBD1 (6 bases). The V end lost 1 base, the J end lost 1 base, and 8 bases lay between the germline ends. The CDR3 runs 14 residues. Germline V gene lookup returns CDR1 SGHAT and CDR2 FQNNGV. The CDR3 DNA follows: TGTGCCAGCAGCTTAGCGGGACATTCCTACGAGCAGTACTTC. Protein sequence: CASSLAGHSYEQYF.

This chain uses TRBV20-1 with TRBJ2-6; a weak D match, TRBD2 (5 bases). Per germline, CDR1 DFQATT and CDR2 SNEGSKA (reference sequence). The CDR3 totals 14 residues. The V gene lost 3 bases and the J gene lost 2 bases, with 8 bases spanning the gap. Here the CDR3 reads CSASAGAGANVLTF. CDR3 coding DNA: TGCAGTGCTAGTGCCGGGGCTGGGGCCAACGTCCTGACTTTC.

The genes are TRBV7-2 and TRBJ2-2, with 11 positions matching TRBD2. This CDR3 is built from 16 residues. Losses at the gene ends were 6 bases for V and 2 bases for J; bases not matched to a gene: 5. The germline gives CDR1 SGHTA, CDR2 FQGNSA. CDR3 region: CASSRTSGGNTGELFF. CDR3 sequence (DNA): TGTGCCAGCAGTCGTACTAGCGGGGGTAACACCGGGGAGCTGTTTTTT.

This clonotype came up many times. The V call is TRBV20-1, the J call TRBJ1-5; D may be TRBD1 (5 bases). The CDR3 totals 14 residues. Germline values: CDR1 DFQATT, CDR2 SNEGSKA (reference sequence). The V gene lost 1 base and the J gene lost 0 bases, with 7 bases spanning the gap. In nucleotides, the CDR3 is TGCAGTGCTAGAGGGGGCTATAGCAATCAGCCCCAGCATTTT. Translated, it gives CSARGGYSNQPQHF.

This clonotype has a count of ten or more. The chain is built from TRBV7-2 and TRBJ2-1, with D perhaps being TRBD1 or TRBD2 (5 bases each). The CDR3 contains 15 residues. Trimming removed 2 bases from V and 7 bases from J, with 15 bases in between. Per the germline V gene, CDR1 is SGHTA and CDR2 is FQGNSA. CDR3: CASSLSSTGRNEQFF. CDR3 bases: TGTGCCAGCAGCTTATCATCGACGGGGCGGAATGAGCAGTTCTTC.

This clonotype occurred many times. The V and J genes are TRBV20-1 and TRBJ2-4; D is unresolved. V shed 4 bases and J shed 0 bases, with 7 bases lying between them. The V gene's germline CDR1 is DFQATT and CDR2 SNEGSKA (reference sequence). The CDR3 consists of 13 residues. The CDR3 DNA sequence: TGCAGTGCTATTCCCCTAGCCAAAAACATTCAGTACTTC. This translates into CSAIPLAKNIQYF.

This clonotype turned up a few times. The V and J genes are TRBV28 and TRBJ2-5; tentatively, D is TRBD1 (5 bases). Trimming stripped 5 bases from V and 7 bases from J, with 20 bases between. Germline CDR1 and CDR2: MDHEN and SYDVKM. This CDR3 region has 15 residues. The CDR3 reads CASSPQTVWLATQYF. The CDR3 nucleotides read TGTGCCAGCAGTCCTCAGACAGTGTGGCTTGCGACCCAGTACTTC.

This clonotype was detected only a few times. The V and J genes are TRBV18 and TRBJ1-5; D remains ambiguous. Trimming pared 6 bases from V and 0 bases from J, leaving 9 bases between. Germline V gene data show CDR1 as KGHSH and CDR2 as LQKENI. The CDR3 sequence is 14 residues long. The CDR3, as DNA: TGTGCCAGCTCCTACGACCGTAGCAATCAGCCCCAGCATTTT. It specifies CASSYDRSNQPQHF.

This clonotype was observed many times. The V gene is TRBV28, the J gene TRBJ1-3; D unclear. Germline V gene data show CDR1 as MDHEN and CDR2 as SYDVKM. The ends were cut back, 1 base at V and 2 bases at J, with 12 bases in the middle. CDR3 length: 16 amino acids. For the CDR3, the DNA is TGTGCCAGCAGTTTATTTGGCCTAATTACTGGAAACACCATATATTTT. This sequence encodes CASSLFGLITGNTIYF.

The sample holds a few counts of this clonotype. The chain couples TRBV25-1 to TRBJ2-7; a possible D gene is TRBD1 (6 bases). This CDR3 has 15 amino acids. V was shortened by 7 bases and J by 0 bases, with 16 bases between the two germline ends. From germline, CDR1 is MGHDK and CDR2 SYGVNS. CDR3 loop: CASTPLGDTSYEQYF. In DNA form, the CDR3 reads TGTGCCAGCACCCCGCTGGGGGACACCTCCTACGAGCAGTACTTC.

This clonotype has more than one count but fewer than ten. The CDR3 nucleotides read TGTGCCAGCAGTTTAGCCCCATGGCAGTCCTACGAGCAGTACTTC. It yields the protein CASSLAPWQSYEQYF. V gene TRBV12-3 or TRBV12-4 combines with J gene TRBJ2-7; no clear D. Trimming cost V 0 bases and J 1 base, with 10 bases left between them. CDR3 length equals 15 residues.

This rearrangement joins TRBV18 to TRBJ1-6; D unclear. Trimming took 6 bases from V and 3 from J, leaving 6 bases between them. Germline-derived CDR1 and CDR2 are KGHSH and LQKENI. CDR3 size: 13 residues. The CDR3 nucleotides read TGTGCCAGCTCGATGGACTATAATTCACCCCTCCACTTT. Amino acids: CASSMDYNSPLHF.

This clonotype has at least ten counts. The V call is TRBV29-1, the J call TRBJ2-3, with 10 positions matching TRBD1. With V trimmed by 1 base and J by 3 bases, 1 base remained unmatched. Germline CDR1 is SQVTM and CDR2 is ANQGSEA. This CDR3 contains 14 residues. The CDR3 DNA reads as TGCAGCGTTGAAGGACAGGGGGCTACAGATACGCAGTATTTT. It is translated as CSVEGQGATDTQYF.

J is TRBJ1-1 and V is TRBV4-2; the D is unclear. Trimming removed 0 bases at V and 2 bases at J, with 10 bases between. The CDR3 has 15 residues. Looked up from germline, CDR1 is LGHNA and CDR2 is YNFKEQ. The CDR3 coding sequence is TGTGCCAGCAGCCAAGATTTGGTTGTAAACACTGAAGCTTTCTTT. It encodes CASSQDLVVNTEAFF.

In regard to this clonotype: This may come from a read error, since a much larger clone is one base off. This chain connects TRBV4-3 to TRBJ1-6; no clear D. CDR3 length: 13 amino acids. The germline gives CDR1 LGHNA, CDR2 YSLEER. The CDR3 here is CANSQDMDSPLHF. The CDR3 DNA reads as TGCGCCAACAGCCAAGATATGGATTCACCCCTCCACTTT.

CDR3 nucleotides: TGTGCCAGCGGATCGACACCAAGCTCCTACAATGAGCAGTTCTTC. Its translation: CASGSTPSSYNEQFF. The rearrangement uses TRBV6-2 or TRBV6-3 and TRBJ2-1, with D unresolved. CDR3 length: 15 residues. Germline assignment: CDR1 MNHEY and CDR2 SVGEGT. Trimming pared 8 bases from V and 0 bases from J, leaving 14 bases between.

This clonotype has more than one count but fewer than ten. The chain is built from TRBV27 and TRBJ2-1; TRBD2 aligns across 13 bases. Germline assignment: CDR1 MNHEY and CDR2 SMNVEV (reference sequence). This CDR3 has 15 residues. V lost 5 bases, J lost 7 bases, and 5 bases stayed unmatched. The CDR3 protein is CASSRTSGGTNEQFF. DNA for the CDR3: TGTGCCAGCAGTAGGACTAGCGGGGGAACTAATGAGCAGTTCTTC.